This entry describes one TCR beta chain. Its antigen remains unknown. TCRdb redid the clone calls on the PCR reads using MiXCR. In the table there are fewer than 20,000 clones, 20% to 25% of which are singletons. This sample stems from a study of metastatic and nonmetastatic thyroid tumors. Patients underwent thyroid surgery, and none had received any treatment before it. Study observations and caveats: For both blood and tumor, malignant thyroid tumors reportedly showed significantly higher TCR beta diversity than benign nodules did.

The sequence was obtained from a female donor with papillary thyroid cancer or a benign thyroid nodule (not recorded which). Some clones in this sample may be carry-over from other donors' samples. Sequencing was done on a sample of adjacent normal tissue.

The CDR3 DNA is TGCAGTGCTAGGGGAAGAGGGGCGCTCTCCTACGAGCAGTACTTC. Translated: CSARGRGALSYEQYF. This rearrangement joins TRBV20-1 to TRBJ2-7; D may match TRBD1 or TRBD2 (5 bases each). CDR1 and CDR2 from the germline V gene are DFQATT and SNEGSKA (reference sequence). CDR3 length: 15 residues. The ends were cut back, 3 bases at V and 0 bases at J, with 15 bases in the middle.